This TCR delta chain was recorded in a study of γδ T cells in repeated Plasmodium falciparum infection. Flow sorting of PBMC yielded separate Vgamma9/Vdelta2+ and Vdelta2-negative gammadelta T cell populations for bulk repertoire analysis. TCRdb redid the clone calls on the multiplex PCR reads with CATT. The sample holds 80,000 to 95,000 delta-chain clones, over 1.3% seen once. A few counts support this clone. The sample carries other DNA sequences with the same CDR3. CDR3 length: 19 residues. Germline loops: CDR1 GEAIGNYY, CDR2 EKD. Unmatched junction bases numbered 24, after V lost 2 bases and J lost 8 bases.

The chain combines TRDV2 with TRDJ1; 8 bases fit TRDD3. TCRdb leaves out the J gene; it was filled in here by matching the DNA to germline. The sequenced sample was gamma-delta T cells from blood. The sequence derives from a pool of human donors (malaria-infected and uninfected, not separated). The CDR3 spells CACDKLGDSPTLQSDKLIF. CDR3 in DNA: TGTGCCTGTGACAAGCTGGGGGACTCACCTACTCTCCAGAGTGACAAACTCATCTTT.